The sequence of this T cell receptor (beta chain) was determined in a study of shared clonotypes between healthy human individuals. As for this clone: The antigen remains undetermined.

Only Caucasian adults living in Nashville, Tennessee made up the donor group. General study findings and limits: The genetic and exposure-history diversity represented was limited by few donors.

The length of the CDR3 is 17 residues. Germline V gene lookup returns CDR1 SGDLS and CDR2 YYNGEE. V lost 4 bases and J lost 3; bases outside the gene matches: 10. This table comes from immunoSEQ multiplex PCR, and its TCRdb copy is limited to in-frame clones, with some not included. Seen here are more than 1 million clones, about 80% observed once, and the top ten hold approximately 0.5%. The material sequenced was memory CD4+ T cells from PBMCs. This sample's subset: CD45RA-negative fraction. The chain is built from TRBV9 and TRBJ1-4, with 9 bases matching TRBD1. This clonotype originated in a man between 18 and 35 years old in good health. Some clones in this sample may be carry-over from other donors' samples. This chain's CDR3 is CASSFGGTGMANEKLFF. CDR3 DNA sequence: TGTGCCAGCAGCTTTGGTGGGACAGGGATGGCTAATGAAAAACTGTTTTTT.